The clone carrying this TCR beta chain was counted a few times. This sample is drawn from a study of blood T cell repertoires in COVID-19. Germline V CDR1 and CDR2: SGHRS, YFSETQ. The CDR3 runs to 15 residues. The junction had 11 bases not matched to a gene; V was cut back by 4 bases and J by 5 bases. Here immunoSEQ multiplex PCR was the method, and the copy in TCRdb shows in-frame clones only, minus some. The table records some 290,000 clones, approximately 87% of them present only once. The gene calls are TRBV5-1 and TRBJ1-1; 7 positions match TRBD1. Sequencing was carried out using peripheral blood. This clonotype was obtained from a woman aged 25 to 39 with COVID-19, enrolled during active disease. The CDR3: CASSPHTGEGTEAFF. The CDR3 region has the DNA TGCGCCAGCAGCCCGCATACAGGGGAAGGTACTGAAGCTTTCTTT.